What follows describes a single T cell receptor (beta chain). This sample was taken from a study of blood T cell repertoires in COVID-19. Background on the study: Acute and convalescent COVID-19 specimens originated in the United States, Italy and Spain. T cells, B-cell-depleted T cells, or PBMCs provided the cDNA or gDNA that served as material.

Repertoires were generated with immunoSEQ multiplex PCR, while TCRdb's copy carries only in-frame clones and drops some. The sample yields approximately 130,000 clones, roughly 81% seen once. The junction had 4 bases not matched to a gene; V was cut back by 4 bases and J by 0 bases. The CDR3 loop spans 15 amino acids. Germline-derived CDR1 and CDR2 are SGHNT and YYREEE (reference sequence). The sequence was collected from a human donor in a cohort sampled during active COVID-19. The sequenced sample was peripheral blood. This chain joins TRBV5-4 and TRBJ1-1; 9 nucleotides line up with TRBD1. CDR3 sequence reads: CASSVRQGVNTEAFF. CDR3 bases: TGTGCCAGCAGCGTGAGACAGGGGGTGAACACTGAAGCTTTCTTT. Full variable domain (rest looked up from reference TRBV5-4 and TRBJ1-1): ETGVTQSPTHLIKTRGQQVTLRCSSQSGHNTVSWYQQALGQGPQFIFQYYREEENGRGNFPPRFSGLQFPNYSSELNVNALELDDSALYLCASSVRQGVNTEAFFGQGTRLTVV.